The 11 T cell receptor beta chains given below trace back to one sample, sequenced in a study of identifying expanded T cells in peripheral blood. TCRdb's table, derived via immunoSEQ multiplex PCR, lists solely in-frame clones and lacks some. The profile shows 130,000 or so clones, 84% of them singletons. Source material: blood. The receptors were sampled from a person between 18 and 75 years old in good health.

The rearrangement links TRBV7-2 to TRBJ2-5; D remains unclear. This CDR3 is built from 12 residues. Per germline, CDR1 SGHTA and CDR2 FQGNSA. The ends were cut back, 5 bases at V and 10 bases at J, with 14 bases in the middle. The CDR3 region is CASSPRPLIQYF. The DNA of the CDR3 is TGTGCCAGCAGCCCCCGACCGCTTATCCAGTACTTC.

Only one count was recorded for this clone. In DNA form, the CDR3 reads TGTGCCAGCAGCCCTCCCCGAGCGGGGGGATACAATGAGCAGTTCTTC. This translates into CASSPPRAGGYNEQFF. The gene calls are TRBV6-6 and TRBJ2-1; 9 bases map to TRBD2. Germline CDR1 reads MNHNY; CDR2 reads SVGAGI (reference sequence). The CDR3 extends over 16 amino acids. Losses at the gene ends were 6 bases for V and 4 bases for J; bases not matched to a gene: 10.

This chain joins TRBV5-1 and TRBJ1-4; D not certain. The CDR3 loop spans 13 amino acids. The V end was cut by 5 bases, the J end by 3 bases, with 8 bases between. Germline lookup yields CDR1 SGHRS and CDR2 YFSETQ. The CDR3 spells CASRTGSNEKLFF. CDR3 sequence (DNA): TGCGCCAGCAGAACGGGTTCTAATGAAAAACTGTTTTTT.

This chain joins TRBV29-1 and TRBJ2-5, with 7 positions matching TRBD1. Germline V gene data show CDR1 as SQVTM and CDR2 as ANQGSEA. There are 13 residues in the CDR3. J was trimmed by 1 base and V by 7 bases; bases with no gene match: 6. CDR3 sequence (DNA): TGCAGCGCTCTGACAGGGACCCAAGAGACCCAGTACTTC. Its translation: CSALTGTQETQYF.

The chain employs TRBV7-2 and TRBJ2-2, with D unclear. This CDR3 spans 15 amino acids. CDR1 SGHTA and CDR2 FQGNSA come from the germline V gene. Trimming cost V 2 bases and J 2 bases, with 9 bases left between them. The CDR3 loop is CASSLNPVNTGELFF. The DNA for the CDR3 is TGTGCCAGCAGCTTAAATCCAGTAAACACCGGGGAGCTGTTTTTT. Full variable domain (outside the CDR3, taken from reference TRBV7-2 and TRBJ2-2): GAGVSQSPSNKVTEKGKDVELRCDPISGHTALYWYRQSLGQGLEFLIYFQGNSAPDKSGLPSDRFSAERTGGSVSTLTIQRTQQEDSAVYLCASSLNPVNTGELFFGEGSRLTVL.

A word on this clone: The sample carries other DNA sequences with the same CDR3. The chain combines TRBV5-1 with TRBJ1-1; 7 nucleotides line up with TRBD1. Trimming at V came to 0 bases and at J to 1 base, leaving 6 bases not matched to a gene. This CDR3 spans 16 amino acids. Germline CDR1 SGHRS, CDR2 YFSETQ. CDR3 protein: CASSLAPGQQNTEAFF. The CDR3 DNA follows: TGCGCCAGCAGCTTGGCCCCGGGACAGCAGAACACTGAAGCTTTCTTT. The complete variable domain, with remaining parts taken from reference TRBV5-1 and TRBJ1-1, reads KAGVTQTPRYLIKTRGQQVTLSCSPISGHRSVSWYQQTPGQGLQFLFEYFSETQRNKGNFPGRFSGRQFSNSRSEMNVSTLELGDSALYLCASSLAPGQQNTEAFFGQGTRLTVV.

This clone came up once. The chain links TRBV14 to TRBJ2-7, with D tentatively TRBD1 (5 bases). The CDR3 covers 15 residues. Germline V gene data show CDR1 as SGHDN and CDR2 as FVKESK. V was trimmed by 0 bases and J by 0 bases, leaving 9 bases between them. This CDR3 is CASSQDKDNSYEQYF. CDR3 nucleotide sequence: TGTGCCAGCAGCCAAGATAAGGACAACTCCTACGAGCAGTACTTC.

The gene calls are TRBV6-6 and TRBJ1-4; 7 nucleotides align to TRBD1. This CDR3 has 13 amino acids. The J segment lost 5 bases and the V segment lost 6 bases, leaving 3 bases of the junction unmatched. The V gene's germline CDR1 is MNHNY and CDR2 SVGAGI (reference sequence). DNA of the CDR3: TGTGCCAGCAGACGACAGGGCAATGAAAAACTGTTTTTT. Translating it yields CASRRQGNEKLFF.

CDR3 nucleotides: TGCAGCGCCAGCCTTGCTATGAACACTGAAGCTTTCTTT. It translates to CSASLAMNTEAFF. V gene TRBV29-1 combines with J gene TRBJ1-1, with no clear D. CDR1 and CDR2 (germline): SQVTM, ANQGSEA. There are 13 residues in the CDR3. With 7 bases removed from V and 0 bases from J, the gap between germline ends came to 12 bases.

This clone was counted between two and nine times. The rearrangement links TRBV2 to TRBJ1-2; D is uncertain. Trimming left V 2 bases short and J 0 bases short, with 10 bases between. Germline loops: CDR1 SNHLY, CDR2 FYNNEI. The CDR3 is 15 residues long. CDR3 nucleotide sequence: TGTGCCAGCAGTGAAAACCCTGGGGCTAACTATGGCTACACCTTC. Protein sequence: CASSENPGANYGYTF. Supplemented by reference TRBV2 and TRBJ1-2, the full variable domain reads EPEVTQTPSHQVTQMGQEVILRCVPISNHLYFYWYRQILGQKVEFLVSFYNNEISEKSEIFDDQFSVERPDGSNFTLKIRSTKLEDSAMYFCASSENPGANYGYTFGSGTRLTVV.

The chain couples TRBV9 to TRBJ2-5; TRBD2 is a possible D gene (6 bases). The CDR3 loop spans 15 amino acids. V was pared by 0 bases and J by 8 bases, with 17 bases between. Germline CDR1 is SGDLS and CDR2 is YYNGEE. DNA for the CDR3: TGTGCCAGCAGCGTAGAGGGCAGGCTGGGGGGAACCCAGTACTTC. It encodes CASSVEGRLGGTQYF.